This T cell receptor beta chain was observed in a study of blood T cell repertoires in COVID-19. As processed by the authors: Counts of nucleated cells, estimated from reference gene primer amplification, were obtained. Produced via immunoSEQ multiplex PCR; TCRdb's table is partial and in-frame only. V and J calls and clone size come straight from that table; D and trimming were deduced from the DNA. Of about 170,000 clones in the sample, roughly 85% were seen once. Germline lookup yields CDR1 KGHSH and CDR2 LQKENI. Trimming shortened V by 4 bases and J by 8 bases, and 11 bases separated the two germline ends. This CDR3 has 13 residues.

The source of this sequence is a woman between 65 and 79 years old in a cohort exposed to, infected with or recovered from COVID-19 (not recorded which). The sequenced sample was PBMCs or T cells enriched from blood (not recorded which). The chain recombines TRBV18 with TRBJ1-4, with TRBD1 as a possible D gene (5 bases). CDR3 sequence (DNA): TGTGCCAGCTCACGGGACTCTCAGGAAAAACTGTTTTTT. As protein: CASSRDSQEKLFF.